These 30 T cell receptor beta chains originate from one sample sequenced in a study of cytomegalovirus exposure and HLA in healthy donors. Both 60 Vbeta primers and 13 Jbeta primers went into the PCR. Some clones are missing from TCRdb's copy, which holds only in-frame ones; the method was immunoSEQ multiplex PCR. The sample includes approximately 140,000 clones, roughly 82% of them seen just once. Source material: PBMCs. These receptors all stem from a man in his fifties in good health and CMV-seronegative.

This clone was recorded only once. The V gene is TRBV6-1, the J gene TRBJ1-2; no firm D call. Per the germline V gene, CDR1 is MNHNS and CDR2 is SASEGT. This CDR3 contains 13 residues. Trimming took 7 bases from V and 5 from J, leaving 14 bases between them. The chain's CDR3 is CASKGGGLYGYTF. The CDR3 region has the DNA TGTGCCAGCAAAGGAGGAGGGCTTTATGGCTACACCTTC.

This clone has more than one count but fewer than ten. One end of the junction varies from germline; a read error may be responsible. V usage is TRBV7-9 and J usage is TRBJ1-6, with D possibly TRBD1 on 5 matching bases. Germline V CDR1 and CDR2: SEHNR, FQNEAQ (reference sequence). CDR3 length: 15 amino acids. The CDR3: CSSSLVTGQVSPLHF. The CDR3 region has the DNA TGTTCCAGCAGCTTAGTTACAGGACAAGTCTCACCCCTCCACTTT. The full variable domain, with the rest looked up from reference TRBV7-9 and TRBJ1-6, is DTGVSQNPRHKITKRGQNVTFRCDPISEHNRLYWYRQTLGQGPEFLTYFQNEAQLEKSRLLSDRFSAERPKGSFSTLEIQRTEQGDSAMYLCSSSLVTGQVSPLHFGNGTRLTVT.

The V call is TRBV30, the J call TRBJ2-1; possibly TRBD1 for D (6 bases). Germline V CDR1 and CDR2: GTSNPN, SVGIG (reference sequence). The V gene lost 7 bases and the J gene lost 1 base, with 11 bases spanning the gap. This CDR3 is built from 13 residues. The CDR3 reads CASPGQSYNEQFF. For the CDR3, the DNA is TGTGCCTCTCCGGGACAATCCTACAATGAGCAGTTCTTC.

This clone was recorded once. The chain employs TRBV6-4 and TRBJ1-1, with D possibly TRBD1 on 5 matching bases. Trimming stripped 3 bases from V and 11 bases from J, with 16 bases between. The CDR3 spans 13 residues. CDR1 is MRHNA and CDR2 is SNTAGT in the germline V gene. This CDR3 is CASSESRGWHAFF. CDR3 bases: TGTGCCAGCAGTGAGTCCCGGGGGTGGCATGCTTTCTTT.

This clone has a handful of counts. The J gene is TRBJ1-2, the V gene TRBV6-1, with D maybe TRBD1 (5 bases). Germline CDR1 and CDR2: MNHNS and SASEGT. The CDR3 is 15 amino acids. Deletions cut 0 bases from V and 4 bases from J, with 12 bases between. This chain's CDR3 is CASSEAGAGGYGYTF. The CDR3 DNA is TGTGCCAGCAGTGAAGCCGGGGCCGGGGGCTATGGCTACACCTTC.

This sequence joins TRBV27 and TRBJ2-7; perhaps TRBD2 as D (5 bases). The CDR3 is 14 residues long. The germline V gene encodes CDR1 MNHEY and CDR2 SMNVEV (reference sequence). V shed 2 bases and J shed 2 bases, with 10 bases lying between them. CDR3 sequence reads: CASSLGGGPYEQYF. In DNA form, the CDR3 reads TGTGCCAGCAGTTTAGGAGGCGGGCCCTACGAGCAGTACTTC.

The chain employs TRBV11-2 and TRBJ2-3; TRBD1 might be the D (6 bases). CDR1 and CDR2 (germline): SGHAT, FQNNGV. Deletions cut 5 bases from V and 3 bases from J, with 15 bases between. The CDR3 is made up of 15 amino acids. CDR3 nucleotide sequence: TGTGCCAGCAGCCAGGCAGGGGTCGCTACAGATACGCAGTATTTT. Translation: CASSQAGVATDTQYF.

This clone was detected only once. This chain links TRBV7-9 with TRBJ1-3, with D tentatively TRBD1 (5 bases). Germline CDR1 SEHNR, CDR2 FQNEAQ (reference sequence). This CDR3 region has 15 residues. V dropped 4 bases and J dropped 0 bases, with 10 bases sitting between them. The CDR3: CASSSQVDSGNTIYF. The DNA of the CDR3 is TGTGCCAGCAGCTCACAGGTCGACTCTGGAAACACCATATATTTT.

The CDR3 here is CASSHGLAGPYNEQFF. The CDR3 nucleotides read TGTGCCAGCAGCCACGGACTAGCGGGGCCCTACAATGAGCAGTTCTTC. The rearrangement joins TRBV5-4 to TRBJ2-1, with 12 positions matching TRBD2. The ends lost 4 bases at V and 2 bases at J; junction bases unmatched: 4. This CDR3 has 16 amino acids. Germline lookup yields CDR1 SGHNT and CDR2 YYREEE (reference sequence). Full variable domain (outside the CDR3, taken from reference TRBV5-4 and TRBJ2-1): ETGVTQSPTHLIKTRGQQVTLRCSSQSGHNTVSWYQQALGQGPQFIFQYYREEENGRGNFPPRFSGLQFPNYSSELNVNALELDDSALYLCASSHGLAGPYNEQFFGPGTRLTVL.

The V and J genes are TRBV2 and TRBJ1-2; the D is unclear. There are 13 residues in the CDR3. CDR1 is SNHLY and CDR2 is FYNNEI in the germline V gene. V lost 4 bases to trimming and J lost 7 bases, with 13 bases between them. CDR3 in amino acids: CASSGTRGFGYTF. The CDR3 DNA reads as TGTGCCAGCAGTGGGACCCGCGGGTTTGGCTACACCTTC.

This chain links TRBV18 with TRBJ2-6; perhaps TRBD2 as D (6 bases). The CDR3 has 16 residues. The V end was cut by 3 bases, the J end by 3 bases, with 12 bases between. The germline V gene has CDR1 KGHSH and CDR2 LQKENI. CDR3 DNA: TGTGCCAGCTCACCTTTAGGAGGGGATGGGGCCAACGTCCTGACTTTC. Translation gives CASSPLGGDGANVLTF.

In DNA form, the CDR3 reads TGTGCCAGCAGGGACTACAAAAACATTCAGTACTTC. Translating it yields CASRDYKNIQYF. The chain is built from TRBV2 and TRBJ2-4, with D maybe TRBD2 (6 bases). Germline CDR1 SNHLY, CDR2 FYNNEI. This CDR3 has 12 residues. Trimming removed 6 bases from V and 3 bases from J, with 6 bases in between.

The CDR3 coding sequence is TGTGCCAGCAGTTACAGTAGCGGGGGGGCCGCAGATACGCAGTATTTT. Translating it yields CASSYSSGGAADTQYF. V is TRBV6-6 and J is TRBJ2-3; 11 nucleotides match TRBD2. CDR1 and CDR2 from the germline V gene are MNHNY and SVGAGI (reference sequence). V trimming: 2 bases; J trimming: 4 bases; junction bases outside the gene matches: 5. This CDR3 comprises 16 residues.

This clone was seen a few times. The rearrangement links TRBV13 to TRBJ2-7, with D maybe TRBD1 (5 bases). The germline V and J ends were trimmed by 5 bases and 3 bases, with 8 bases remaining between them. The germline gives CDR1 PRHDT, CDR2 FYEKMQ (reference sequence). This CDR3 comprises 12 residues. The CDR3 DNA sequence: TGTGCCAGCAGCCGACAGCGCTACGAGCAGTACTTC. As protein: CASSRQRYEQYF. The full variable domain, rest sourced from reference TRBV13 and TRBJ2-7, is AAGVIQSPRHLIKEKRETATLKCYPIPRHDTVYWYQQGPGQDPQFLISFYEKMQSDKGSIPDRFSAQQFSDYHSELNMSSLELGDSALYFCASSRQRYEQYFGPGTRLTVT.

A note on this clone: One end of the junction varies from germline; a read error may be responsible. The sample has other DNA sequences that encode this CDR3 too. This rearrangement joins TRBV6-5 to TRBJ1-6; D ambiguous. Germline-derived CDR1 and CDR2 are MNHEY and SVGAGI. The CDR3 has 14 residues. CDR3 sequence: CASSFPGANSPLHF. In DNA, the CDR3 is TGTGCCAGCAGTTTCCCGGGTGCTAATTCCCCCCTCCACTTT.

This chain joins TRBV19 and TRBJ2-5; D unresolved. Trimming pared 8 bases from V and 1 base from J, leaving 11 bases between. This CDR3 region has 13 residues. Germline V lookup: CDR1 LNHDA, CDR2 SQIVND (reference sequence). CDR3 region: CASSVWAQETQYF. The DNA of the CDR3 is TGTGCCAGTTCCGTTTGGGCCCAAGAGACCCAGTACTTC.

This chain uses TRBV4-2 with TRBJ2-7, with unresolved D. Trimming cost V 2 bases and J 5 bases, with 7 bases left between them. CDR1 and CDR2 from the germline V gene are LGHNA and YNFKEQ. This CDR3 region has 12 residues. The DNA of the CDR3 is TGTGCCAGCAGCCAATATCGCGACGAGCAGTACTTC. The encoded protein is CASSQYRDEQYF.

The chain links TRBV30 to TRBJ1-3; TRBD1 agrees at 9 bases. J was trimmed by 2 bases and V by 3 bases; bases with no gene match: 11. The CDR3 runs 17 residues. The germline V gene has CDR1 GTSNPN and CDR2 SVGIG (reference sequence). The CDR3 sequence: CAWSSRDRAFTGNTIYF. The CDR3 nucleotides are TGTGCCTGGAGCAGCCGGGACAGGGCATTTACTGGAAACACCATATATTTT.

The chain couples TRBV4-2 to TRBJ2-3; 9 nucleotides align to TRBD2. The germline V gene encodes CDR1 LGHNA and CDR2 YNFKEQ. The CDR3 loop spans 15 amino acids. V was clipped by 1 base and J by 6 bases; unmatched bases: 5. The DNA for the CDR3 is TGTGCCAGCAGCCAAGGGCGGGGGGGCGAGGATACGCAGTATTTT. This encodes CASSQGRGGEDTQYF.

The chain recombines TRBV2 with TRBJ2-1; 7 positions agree with TRBD1. The germline CDR1 and CDR2 sequences are SNHLY and FYNNEI. V shed 8 bases, J shed 2 bases, and the junction held 9 bases outside the gene matches. CDR3 length: 15 residues. The CDR3 loop is CASSDREGAYNEQFF. The CDR3 DNA sequence: TGTGCCAGCTCCGACAGGGAAGGGGCCTACAATGAGCAGTTCTTC.

The V gene is TRBV7-8, the J gene TRBJ1-3, with D perhaps TRBD1 (6 bases). The V gene's germline CDR1 is SGHVS and CDR2 FQNEAQ. The CDR3 is 13 amino acids. The V end lost 1 base, the J end lost 11 bases, and 12 bases lay between the germline ends. This CDR3 reads CASSLEAGTSIYF. The CDR3 bases are TGTGCCAGCAGCTTAGAGGCCGGGACATCCATATATTTT.

The chain has TRBV6-7 and TRBJ2-5, with 8 positions matching TRBD2. Being an ORF, TRBV6-7 has a function that is uncertain. The CDR3 runs 13 residues. In nucleotides, the CDR3 is TGTGTCGAGGTCGGGGGGGGCCCCGCGACCCAGTACTTC. Its translation: CVEVGGGPATQYF.

The chain has TRBV30 and TRBJ1-1, with 7 bases identical to TRBD1. Germline CDR1 reads GTSNPN; CDR2 reads SVGIG (reference sequence). There are 13 residues in the CDR3. V shed 3 bases, J shed 5 bases, and the junction held 6 bases outside the gene matches. This CDR3 is CAWSTGVWTEAFF. The CDR3 DNA follows: TGTGCCTGGAGCACAGGGGTTTGGACTGAAGCTTTCTTT.

The chain employs TRBV12-5 and TRBJ1-1; the D gene is possibly TRBD1 (5 bases). Trimming pared 6 bases from V and 0 bases from J, leaving 14 bases between. The CDR3 length is 15 residues. Germline V gene data show CDR1 as LGHNT and CDR2 as FRNRAP. This chain's CDR3 is CASGLGEGMNTEAFF. CDR3 in DNA: TGTGCTAGTGGGCTGGGGGAGGGGATGAACACTGAAGCTTTCTTT.

The J gene is TRBJ1-1, the V gene TRBV6-1; weak D call: TRBD1 (5 bases). The germline V and J ends were trimmed by 3 bases and 0 bases, with 8 bases remaining between them. CDR1 and CDR2 (germline): MNHNS, SASEGT. The CDR3 spans 14 residues. The CDR3 region has the DNA TGTGCCAGCAGTGAGACAGTAATGAACACTGAAGCTTTCTTT. Translated, it gives CASSETVMNTEAFF.

The CDR3: CATGQGGNEQFF. Here the CDR3 DNA reads TGTGCCACCGGACAGGGGGGAAATGAGCAGTTCTTC. V and J are TRBV25-1 and TRBJ2-1, with 10 bases aligning to TRBD1. Germline V gives CDR1 MGHDK, CDR2 SYGVNS. The CDR3 contains 12 residues. Losses at the gene ends were 10 bases for V and 7 bases for J; bases not matched to a gene: 4. The entire variable domain, with the rest obtained from reference TRBV25-1 and TRBJ2-1, is as follows: EADIYQTPRYLVIGTGKKITLECSQTMGHDKMYWYQQDPGMELHLIHYSYGVNSTEKGDLSSESTVSRIRTEHFPLTLESARPSHTSQYLCATGQGGNEQFFGPGTRLTVL.

The chain joins TRBV5-1 to TRBJ1-1; 8 nucleotides line up with TRBD1. Germline CDR1 reads SGHRS; CDR2 reads YFSETQ. The CDR3 is made up of 13 amino acids. Unmatched junction bases numbered 3, after V lost 4 bases and J lost 4 bases. The CDR3 DNA sequence: TGCGCCAGCAGCATAACAGGGGGCACTGAAGCTTTCTTT. As protein: CASSITGGTEAFF.

This rearrangement joins TRBV19 to TRBJ1-2; 7 nucleotides agree with TRBD1. Per the germline V gene, CDR1 is LNHDA and CDR2 is SQIVND (reference sequence). V shed 3 bases, J shed 0 bases, and the junction held 1 base outside the gene matches. The length of the CDR3 is 14 residues. The CDR3 DNA reads TGTGCCAGTAGTATGACAGGGACTAACTATGGCTACACCTTC. This codes for CASSMTGTNYGYTF.

This clone showed up just a few times. This chain links TRBV4-3 with TRBJ1-2; D uncertain. Germline values: CDR1 LGHNA, CDR2 YSLEER. Trimming stripped 2 bases from V and 3 bases from J, with 4 bases between. The CDR3 is made up of 12 amino acids. The CDR3 spells CASSQRDYGYTF. The CDR3 region has the DNA TGCGCCAGCAGCCAACGGGACTATGGCTACACCTTC.

The CDR3 here is CASSLLTTGNTEAFF. The DNA for the CDR3 is TGTGCCAGCAGTCTTCTAACTACAGGGAACACTGAAGCTTTCTTT. The genes are TRBV7-9 and TRBJ1-1, with D possibly matching TRBD1 (5 bases). V lost 6 bases, J lost 1 base, and 15 bases lay in between. Germline CDR1 reads SEHNR; CDR2 reads FQNEAQ (reference sequence). The CDR3 is 15 amino acids.